This section outlines one T cell receptor (beta chain) sequence together with its context. What it recognizes is unknown. A second about 6 to 11 cycle PCR used barcoded and J-beta primers. Each CDR3 protein is one row after TCRdb ran MiXCR on the 5' RACE reads. The sample has more than 700,000 distinct CDR3 sequences; about 45% are singletons. The sample originates from a study of blood T cells in healthy people across ages. Per sample, a minimum of 6 million PBMCs were isolated. Whole-study results and caveats: Naive T cell percentage showed a strong correlation with TCR beta diversity.

Trimming shortened V by 6 bases and J by 10 bases, and 18 bases separated the two germline ends. CDR3 length equals 14 residues. Sample: blood. This receptor was taken from a man older than 75 in good health. The chain links TRBV12-3 or TRBV12-4 to TRBJ1-4; maybe TRBD1 (6 bases). CDR3 sequence: CASSPDTRGSKLFF. DNA for the CDR3: TGTGCCAGCAGCCCGGACACCAGGGGATCAAAACTGTTTTTT.